A selection of T cell receptor beta chains follows, all from one sample in a study of graft-versus-host responses after intestinal transplantation. Sequencing was performed with immunoSEQ multiplex PCR; in TCRdb, only in-frame clones are kept and a portion is missing. The sample has about 4,600 clones, 20% to 30% seen once. The sequenced sample was alloreactive CD4+ T cells from a mixed lymphocyte reaction culture, obtained before intestinal transplant. These receptors all stem from a human patient who received an intestinal transplant. CDR3s include the opening cysteine and the closing phenylalanine or tryptophan. Each record gives: D gene, J gene, clone size, V gene, CDR3 DNA, CDR3 protein. The D gene is left open where the match is weak. Where a row states a size, it is once, few, many or the class of an expanded clone; other rows omit it.

- | TRBJ2-5 | few | TRBV6-5 | TGTGCCAGCAGGGACAGTCAAGAGACCCAGTACTTC | CASRDSQETQYF
- | TRBJ1-6 | few | TRBV6-9 | TGTGCCAGCAGTCTGCAGGGCTCCTATAATTCACCCCTCCACTTT | CASSLQGSYNSPLHF
- | TRBJ2-7 | - | TRBV6-5 | TGTGCCAGCAGTGTGAGCAGGGGTAGCGAGCAGTACTTC | CASSVSRGSEQYF
TRBD1 | TRBJ1-6 | - | TRBV6-5 | TGTGCCAGCAGTTACTCGACAGGGGGAGGTTATTCACCCCTCCACTTT | CASSYSTGGGYSPLHF
TRBD1 | TRBJ2-7 | once | TRBV28 | TGTGCCAGCAGCCCGGGACAGGACTACGAGCAGTACTTC | CASSPGQDYEQYF
- | TRBJ2-1 | - | TRBV21-1 | TGTGCCAGCAGCACCCCCCGGCGACGCTCCTACAATGAGCAGTTCTTC | CASSTPRRRSYNEQFF
TRBD2 | TRBJ2-7 | - | TRBV7-9 | TGTGCCAGCAGCTTAGCGCTGGCTAGCGGGAGGTACGAGCAGTACTTC | CASSLALASGRYEQYF
- | TRBJ2-3 | few | TRBV6-5 | TGTGCCAGCACCAATCCACCTAGCACAGATACGCAGTATTTT | CASTNPPSTDTQYF
- | TRBJ2-5 | - | TRBV7-6 | TGTGCCAGCAGCTTAGTCCACGGGCCCCGGGAGACCCAGTACTTC | CASSLVHGPRETQYF
- | TRBJ2-2 | once | TRBV7-9 | TGTGCCAGCAGCTTAGGGTCGACCGGGGAGCTGTTTTTT | CASSLGSTGELFF
- | TRBJ1-5 | - | TRBV6-1 | TGTGCCAGCAGTGAAATGACCGGGAACAATCAGCCCCAGCATTTT | CASSEMTGNNQPQHF
TRBD2 | TRBJ2-1 | medium-sized | TRBV7-3 | TGTGCCAGCAGCGCCCCCGACGGGCTAGCGGGGGCCTGGAAATACAATGAGCAGTTCTTC | CASSAPDGLAGAWKYNEQFF
- | TRBJ2-5 | few | TRBV5-4 | TGTGCCAGCAGCTCCCTTTCTGGCGCTGAGACCCAGTACTTC | CASSSLSGAETQYF
- | TRBJ2-2 | few | TRBV30 | TGTGCAGCAACCAGCCGGACAGAGACCGGCGGGGAGCTGTTTTTT | CAATSRTETGGELFF
- | TRBJ2-6 | - | TRBV27 | TGTGCCAGCAGTTTACGGGGAGACAGGTCTGGGGCCAACGTCCTGACTTTC | CASSLRGDRSGANVLTF
- | TRBJ1-3 | - | TRBV6-5 | TGTGCCAGCCCAGACAGGACCTCTGGAAACACCATATATTTT | CASPDRTSGNTIYF
- | TRBJ2-7 | medium-sized | TRBV18 | TGTGCCAGCTCACCACTGGCAGGGAACTACGAGCAGTACTTC | CASSPLAGNYEQYF
- | TRBJ1-5 | - | TRBV7-7 | TGTGCCAGCAGCTTAGGGGCAGGTGCTGGGGAGGCCCAGCATTTT | CASSLGAGAGEAQHF
- | TRBJ2-3 | - | TRBV2 | TGTGCCAGCAGTGGGTCAGCGGGCGCTACCACAGATACGCAGTATTTT | CASSGSAGATTDTQYF
- | TRBJ2-1 | few | TRBV5-6 | TGTGCCAGCAGCCCAGACAACCTGGTTGACAATGAGCAGTTCTTC | CASSPDNLVDNEQFF
TRBD2 | TRBJ2-7 | once | TRBV18 | TGTGCCAGCTCACCCGGACTAGCGGGAGGGGACGAGCAGTACTTC | CASSPGLAGGDEQYF
TRBD2 | TRBJ2-1 | - | TRBV7-9 | TGTGCCAGCAGCTTAGCGGATGCAGCGGGGGCCTCCTACAATGAGCAGTTCTTC | CASSLADAAGASYNEQFF
- | TRBJ2-1 | - | TRBV19 | TGTGCCAGTAGGTCCCTGCAGTTAAGCTCCTACAATGAGCAGTTCTTC | CASRSLQLSSYNEQFF
- | TRBJ2-7 | - | TRBV29-1 | TGCAGCGTGGAATCGCCGTACGAGCAGTACTTC | CSVESPYEQYF
- | TRBJ1-3 | - | TRBV7-3 | TGTGCCAGCAGCTTCGGACAGACTGGAAACACCATATATTTT | CASSFGQTGNTIYF
- | TRBJ2-7 | - | TRBV28 | TGTGCCAGCAGTTCACCACCCGGGTGCTGGGTCACCTACGAGCAGTACTTC | CASSSPPGCWVTYEQYF
TRBD1 | TRBJ2-3 | few | TRBV6-8 | TGTGCCAGCAGGAGGGACAGATTAGTCGCAGATACGCAGTATTTT | CASRRDRLVADTQYF
- | TRBJ2-1 | few | TRBV7-3 | TGTGCCAGCAGCCTGCGACGGTACAATGAGCAGTTCTTC | CASSLRRYNEQFF
TRBD2 | TRBJ2-7 | - | TRBV7-9 | TGTGCCAGCAGCTCACTAGCGTACTCCTACGAGCAGTACTTC | CASSSLAYSYEQYF
- | TRBJ2-7 | - | TRBV6-5 | TGTGCCAGCCTGAGGGAGAATTCCCCTTACGAGCAGTACTTC | CASLRENSPYEQYF
- | TRBJ1-4 | - | TRBV5-5 | TGTGCCAGCAGCTTGGGGGCAACTAATGAAAAACTGTTTTTT | CASSLGATNEKLFF
TRBD1 | TRBJ1-1 | few | TRBV19 | TGTGCCACCATGACAGGGGCCCCGGAGACTGAAGCTTTCTTT | CATMTGAPETEAFF
- | TRBJ2-2 | - | TRBV6-5 | TGTGCCAGCGGCCCGCGGGGGAACACCGGGGAGCTGTTTTTT | CASGPRGNTGELFF
- | TRBJ1-5 | - | TRBV7-1 | TGTGCCAGCAGCTTAGTCAGCAATCAGCCCCAGCATTTT | CASSLVSNQPQHF
- | TRBJ2-1 | few | TRBV4-1 | TGTGCCAGCAGCCTCGGTCGCAGCTCCTACAATGAGCAGTTCTTC | CASSLGRSSYNEQFF
TRBD1 | TRBJ2-7 | once | TRBV4-1 | TGCGCCAGCAGCCAACCGGGACAGTTCTACGAGCAGTACTTC | CASSQPGQFYEQYF
TRBD2 | TRBJ2-3 | few | TRBV19 | TGTGCCAGTAGTATTGGCGGGAGTTGGGGGGCAGATACGCAGTATTTT | CASSIGGSWGADTQYF
- | TRBJ1-1 | few | TRBV4-1 | TGCGCCAGCAGCCAAGATCCGGGCAGGCCGAACACTGAAGCTTTCTTT | CASSQDPGRPNTEAFF
TRBD2 | TRBJ2-3 | - | TRBV10-3 | TGTGCCATCAGCCAAAGCGGGGGGGCCTCGGGGCCAGATACGCAGTATTTT | CAISQSGGASGPDTQYF
TRBD1 | TRBJ1-2 | few | TRBV4-3 | TGCGCCAGCAGCCAAGACCGGACAGGGACTTACTATGGCTACACCTTC | CASSQDRTGTYYGYTF
- | TRBJ1-1 | few | TRBV28 | TGTGCCAGCCAGGCGAACACTGAAGCTTTCTTT | CASQANTEAFF
- | TRBJ1-5 | - | TRBV6-1 | TGTGCCAGCAGTGGAGCCGGGGGGGTGGGCAATCAGCCCCAGCATTTT | CASSGAGGVGNQPQHF
- | TRBJ1-2 | - | TRBV5-6 | TGTGCCAGCAGCTTAGGACAGAGCTATGGCTACACCTTC | CASSLGQSYGYTF
TRBD2 | TRBJ2-5 | - | TRBV19 | TGTGCCAGTAGTATGGGACTAGCGAGGGAGACCCAGTACTTC | CASSMGLARETQYF
TRBD2 | TRBJ2-3 | few | TRBV7-3 | TGTGCCAGCAGCTTAAAGGCGGGAGTTGGCACAGATACGCAGTATTTT | CASSLKAGVGTDTQYF
- | TRBJ2-7 | large | TRBV7-6 | TGTGCCAGCAGCTTAGGCAGGGACGAGCAGTACTTC | CASSLGRDEQYF
TRBD2 | TRBJ2-5 | few | TRBV2 | TGTGCCAGCAGTTCCCAAGGGACTAGGGAGACCCAGTACTTC | CASSSQGTRETQYF
TRBD2 | TRBJ2-2 | - | TRBV19 | TGTGCCAGTAGAGGGAGGGAAGCGAACACCGGGGAGCTGTTTTTT | CASRGREANTGELFF
- | TRBJ2-5 | few | TRBV5-1 | TGCGCCAGCAGCTTGGGTCGGGAGACCCAGTACTTC | CASSLGRETQYF
- | TRBJ2-1 | - | TRBV11-2 | TGTGCCAGCAGCTTAGATCGGGGGACCGAGGGGCAGTTCTTC | CASSLDRGTEGQFF
- | TRBJ1-2 | few | TRBV7-9 | TGTGCCAGCAGCTTAGGACAGAGCTATGGCTACACCTTC | CASSLGQSYGYTF
TRBD2 | TRBJ2-3 | - | TRBV7-9 | TGTGCCAGCAGCTTGGCGGGACTACTCACAGATACGCAGTATTTT | CASSLAGLLTDTQYF
- | TRBJ1-1 | medium-sized | TRBV30 | TGTGCCTGGAGTCCTCGAGGGAACACTGAAGCTTTCTTT | CAWSPRGNTEAFF